These 8 T cell receptor beta chains originate from one sample sequenced in a study of T cells in tuberculosis. The repertoire was sequenced with immunoSEQ multiplex PCR; TCRdb's copy has only in-frame clones and lacks some. Among tens of thousands of clones, around 90% were seen once, and the ten largest hold less than 7%. Material: PBMCs. The receptors here all came from a donor between 5 and 29 years old with latent tuberculosis or without tuberculosis infection.

The chain couples TRBV2 to TRBJ1-6; 8 nucleotides match TRBD1. V dropped 6 bases and J dropped 4; count of bases not matched to a gene: 8. The CDR3 spans 16 residues. Germline loops: CDR1 SNHLY, CDR2 FYNNEI. CDR3 in DNA: TGTGCCAGCAGGGACGGACAGGGCGCATATAATTCACCCCTCCACTTT. Encoded protein: CASRDGQGAYNSPLHF.

The J gene is TRBJ1-5, the V gene TRBV5-4; D is uncertain. Germline CDR1 reads SGHNT; CDR2 reads YYREEE (reference sequence). This CDR3 is 13 amino acids long. V was cut by 1 base and J by 4 bases, with 6 bases left in between. The CDR3 is CASSLFGNQPQHF. CDR3 coding DNA: TGTGCCAGCAGCTTGTTCGGTAATCAGCCCCAGCATTTT.

The chain combines TRBV7-8 with TRBJ2-4, with TRBD2 as a possible D gene (5 bases). V was cut by 1 base and J by 6 bases, with 25 bases left in between. Per the germline V gene, CDR1 is SGHVS and CDR2 is FQNEAQ. This CDR3 contains 19 residues. CDR3 nucleotide sequence: TGTGCCAGCAGCTTAGAAAGAGGGTCTAGTAAGCCAGCCCGAAACATTCAGTACTTC. Amino acids: CASSLERGSSKPARNIQYF.

V and J are TRBV5-6 and TRBJ2-2; the D is unclear. Per the germline V gene, CDR1 is SGHDT and CDR2 is YYEEEE. Between the trimmed V and J ends, which lost 4 bases and 8 bases, there was a span of 12 bases. This CDR3 has 13 amino acids. CDR3 DNA: TGTGCCAGCAGCCCTGACACCATTGGGGAGCTGTTTTTT. Its protein is CASSPDTIGELFF.

The CDR3 region is CASSSTGTPVFGGQYF. CDR3 nucleotides: TGTGCCAGCAGCAGTACCGGGACTCCTGTATTTGGAGGGCAGTATTTT. The chain has TRBV9 and TRBJ2-3, with a possible D match to TRBD2 (6 bases). The CDR3 totals 16 residues. From germline, CDR1 is SGDLS and CDR2 YYNGEE. V lost 4 bases and J lost 11, with 26 bases in between.

The chain uses TRBV28 and TRBJ1-5, with D possibly being TRBD1 (5 bases). This CDR3 has 17 residues. Trimming took 6 bases from V and 5 from J, leaving 23 bases between them. Germline assignment: CDR1 MDHEN and CDR2 SYDVKM. This chain's CDR3 is CASSLGGAGRDYQPQHF. DNA of the CDR3: TGTGCCAGCAGCCTGGGCGGGGCGGGGAGGGACTATCAGCCCCAGCATTTT.

This clone was counted a single time. The rearrangement links TRBV7-2 to TRBJ2-7; D gene uncertain. V was shortened by 5 bases and J by 7 bases, with 18 bases between the two germline ends. From germline, CDR1 is SGHTA and CDR2 FQGNSA. CDR3 length: 14 residues. The CDR3 region has the DNA TGTGCCAGCAGCCAGGCCGGCCTCGTTAGGGAGCAGTACTTC. It translates to CASSQAGLVREQYF.

The chain has TRBV7-2 and TRBJ2-7; the match to TRBD1 covers 10 bases. CDR1 is SGHTA, CDR2 FQGNSA, per germline. The CDR3 length is 14 residues. V lost 1 base, J lost 7 bases, and 4 bases stayed unmatched. The CDR3 coding sequence is TGTGCCAGCAGCTTAGGACAGGGGGCGGGGGAGCAGTACTTC. Residues: CASSLGQGAGEQYF.